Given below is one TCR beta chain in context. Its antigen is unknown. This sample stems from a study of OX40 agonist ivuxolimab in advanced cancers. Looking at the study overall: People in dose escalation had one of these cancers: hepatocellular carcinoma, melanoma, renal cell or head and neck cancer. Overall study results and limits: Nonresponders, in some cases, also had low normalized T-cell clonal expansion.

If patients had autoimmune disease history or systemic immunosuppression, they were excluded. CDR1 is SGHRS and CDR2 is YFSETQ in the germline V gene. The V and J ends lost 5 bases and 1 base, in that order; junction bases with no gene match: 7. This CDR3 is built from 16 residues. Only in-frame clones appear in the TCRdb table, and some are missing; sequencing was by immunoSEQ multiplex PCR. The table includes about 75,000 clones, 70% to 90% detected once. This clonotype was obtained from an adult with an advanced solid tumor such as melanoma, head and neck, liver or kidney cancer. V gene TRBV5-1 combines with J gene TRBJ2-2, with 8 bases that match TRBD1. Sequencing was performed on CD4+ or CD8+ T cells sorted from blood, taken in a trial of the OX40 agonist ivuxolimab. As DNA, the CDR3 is TGCGCCAGCAGTATCCTAGGGACAGGGAACACCGGGGAGCTGTTTTTT. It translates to CASSILGTGNTGELFF.